The present TCR beta chain was sequenced within a study of T cell repertoires in cytomegalovirus infection (dated by TCRdb to about 2019). With regard to the full study: Because public TCR beta signatures pointed to carriage of CMV infection together with the matching HLA type, the HLA type of each donor mattered for the analysis. Findings and caveats that apply to the study as a whole: In the ex vivo response, HLA-C-restricted CMV-specific TCR beta clonotypes were dominant, and in two of eight donors the single most frequent clonotype came from this HLA-C-restricted group. Carriers of CMV infection plus the relevant HLA type were discriminated by the cumulative frequency of public TCR beta family members in the study cohort and in an independent roughly 370-donor cohort.

TCRdb records Illumina HiSeq 1500 as the sequencer. TCRdb trimmed public reads at Q25 via fastp, called clones via MiXCR and kept in-frame beta chains. Every entry covers one CDR3 protein and lists the most common genes and DNA from its rows. The sample yields a few hundred thousand distinct CDR3 sequences; 12% to 15% were counted once. Of the sample, roughly 8.9% is held by the ten largest clones. This clonotype was recorded at least ten times. Its specific antigen is unknown. Within one base of it there is no much larger clone, and no base qualities were kept. The sample was PBMCs. The clonotype originates from a human donor in good health (CMV status not recorded). Some clones in this sample may be carry-over from other donors' samples.

Here is the DNA: TGTGCCAGCAGGAATACAGGGAACACTGAAGCTTTCTTT. Its protein reads: CASRNTGNTEAFF. The sequence links TRBV12-3 or TRBV12-4 to TRBJ1-1; TRBD1 is a weak D gene call, 5 bases matching. Counted from cysteine to phenylalanine, this CDR3 has 13 amino acids. The DNA shown is the 39-base CDR3, in frame from base 1. V loses 6 bases, J loses 1 base, and the germline ends lie 9 bases apart.